A selection of T cell receptor beta chains follows, all from one sample in a study of Ad26.COV2.S vaccination and SARS-CoV-2 variants. Assay used: immunoSEQ multiplex PCR; TCRdb lists only in-frame clones, some missing. This table holds about 400,000 clones, approximately 83% found once. This sample comprised peripheral blood, obtained in a trial of Ad26.COV2.S vaccine versus placebo. The receptors here all came from a person aged 18-65 years who received the Ad26.COV2.S COVID-19 vaccine or a placebo. Each CDR3 is given with its conserved first and last residue. D genes are given only for firm matches. Expanded clones are given a class, and other clones once, few, many or no size at all.

J gene,D gene,clone size,V gene,CDR3 protein,CDR3 DNA
TRBJ1-2,TRBD1,once,TRBV6-5,CASTRGTYGYTF,TGTGCCAGCACCAGGGGGACCTATGGCTACACCTTC
TRBJ1-4,NA,NA,TRBV5-6,CASSLGQGEKLFF,TGTGCCAGCAGCTTGGGACAAGGTGAAAAACTGTTTTTT
TRBJ1-4,NA,NA,TRBV3-1/TRBV3-2,CASSQVKVTHEKLFF,TGTGCCAGCAGCCAAGTTAAGGTGACCCATGAAAAACTGTTTTTT
TRBJ1-1,NA,NA,TRBV10-3,CAISGRFEAFF,TGTGCCATCAGTGGTAGGTTTGAAGCTTTCTTT
TRBJ2-7,NA,NA,TRBV6-5,CATVTDYEQYF,TGTGCCACCGTGACAGATTACGAGCAGTACTTC
TRBJ1-2,NA,NA,TRBV7-2,CASSLRGTGYTF,TGTGCCAGCAGCTTAAGGGGTACCGGCTACACCTTC
TRBJ2-1,NA,NA,TRBV12-3/TRBV12-4,CASSPWRYEQFF,TGTGCCAGCAGTCCCTGGCGGTATGAGCAGTTCTTC
TRBJ2-2,TRBD2,NA,TRBV7-6,CASAGAGGLGTGELFF,TGTGCCAGCGCCGGAGCGGGGGGCCTGGGGACCGGGGAGCTGTTTTTT
TRBJ1-1,TRBD1,NA,TRBV28,CASSLPAGGTEAFF,TGTGCCAGCAGTTTGCCCGCAGGGGGCACTGAAGCTTTCTTT
TRBJ2-3,NA,many,TRBV6-6,CASSYQGHSTDTQYF,TGTGCCAGCAGTTATCAGGGGCACAGCACAGATACGCAGTATTTT
TRBJ1-5,NA,NA,TRBV21-1,CASSNRVGGNQPQHF,TGTGCCAGCAGCAATCGGGTTGGGGGCAATCAGCCCCAGCATTTT
TRBJ2-6,NA,once,TRBV19,CASSLLTLRNSGANVLTF,TGTGCCAGTAGTCTCCTTACTCTTCGTAATAGCGGGGCCAACGTCCTGACTTTC
TRBJ2-1,NA,once,TRBV5-4,CASSLVWGRRGNEQFF,TGTGCCAGCAGCTTGGTTTGGGGGCGGCGGGGCAATGAGCAGTTCTTC
TRBJ2-3,TRBD2,few,TRBV4-3,CASSQRPGLAGKDTQYF,TGCGCCAGCAGCCAGAGGCCGGGACTAGCGGGGAAGGATACGCAGTATTTT
TRBJ2-3,TRBD2,NA,TRBV2,CASRFTSGGRKNTQYF,TGTGCCAGCAGGTTTACTAGCGGGGGGAGGAAGAATACGCAGTATTTT
TRBJ2-2,TRBD1,NA,TRBV5-1,CASSPGQESIGELFF,TGCGCCAGCAGCCCGGGACAGGAAAGTATCGGGGAGCTGTTTTTT